This T cell receptor beta chain was identified in a study of blood T cell repertoires in COVID-19. Study in general: Researchers got acute and convalescent COVID-19 samples from the United States, Italy and Spain.

Source study methods: It was from reference gene primer amplification that nucleated cell counts were estimated. Only in-frame clones appear in the TCRdb table, and some are missing; sequencing was by immunoSEQ multiplex PCR. V, J and clone size reflect that table, while D and trimming were determined from the DNA. This table has 200,000 to 300,000 clones, roughly nine tenths appearing once. The CDR3 contains 17 residues. J gave up 5 bases and V 5 bases, and 15 bases lay outside the gene matches. The germline CDR1 and CDR2 sequences are LGHNT and FRNRAP. The TCR sequence derives from a man aged 55 to 70 with acute or convalescent COVID-19. Sequenced: peripheral blood. The rearrangement links TRBV12-5 to TRBJ1-5; 7 bases match TRBD1. CDR3 amino acids: CASGPSSTGPAYQPQHF. The CDR3 DNA sequence: TGTGCTAGTGGTCCTTCCTCGACAGGGCCAGCTTATCAGCCCCAGCATTTT.